The T cell receptor (beta chain) under discussion was sequenced for a study of blood T cell repertoires in COVID-19. On the study more broadly: Samples taken during acute and convalescent COVID-19 were collected in the United States, Italy and Spain. T cells, B-cell-depleted T cells, or PBMCs provided the cDNA or gDNA that served as material.

Patients of the Seattle cohort, enrolled during active infection, were followed longitudinally. Methods used by the authors: Using reference gene primer amplification, nucleated cell counts were estimated. Profiled with immunoSEQ multiplex PCR; TCRdb holds only in-frame clones, not every one. V and J calls and clone size follow that table, whereas D and trimming were derived from the DNA. The repertoire has around 260,000 clones, approximately 83% of them found once; the top ten carry approximately 15%. Sequencing was performed on peripheral blood. This clonotype was obtained from a person aged 70 to 79 with COVID-19, enrolled during active disease.

The CDR3 sequence is CASSWAMPQETQYF. In DNA form, the CDR3 reads TGTGCCAGCAGCTGGGCGATGCCCCAAGAGACCCAGTACTTC. The chain joins TRBV7-2 to TRBJ2-5; D remains ambiguous. V was shortened by 4 bases and J by 1 base, with 10 bases between the two germline ends. CDR1 is SGHTA and CDR2 is FQGNSA in the germline V gene. There are 14 residues in the CDR3.